This T cell receptor (beta chain) came from a study of cytomegalovirus exposure and HLA in healthy donors. PCR amplification relied on 60 Vbeta primers (plus 13 Jbeta primers). Only in-frame clones appear in the TCRdb table, and some are missing; sequencing was by immunoSEQ multiplex PCR. The table has about 140,000 clones, 82% seen once. As for this clone: The antigen is unknown.

Overall study findings and caveats: Highly shared variants forming one cluster were likely a sequencing artifact. Common viral pathogens seemed to be connected with several of the most significant clusters, according to a later analysis. For most subjects, TCR beta sequences were reported to predict HLA-A and HLA-B alleles with accuracy. An Asian-associated ancestry cluster reportedly showed fewer N-insertions than the roughly 700-donor mean in a later analysis.

The CDR3 extends over 14 amino acids. CDR1 is KGHSH and CDR2 is LQKENI in the germline V gene. Losses at the gene ends were 6 bases for V and 2 bases for J; bases not matched to a gene: 5. This sequence was found in a male donor in good health and CMV-seronegative. The sample comprised PBMCs. The V gene is TRBV18, the J gene TRBJ2-3, with 7 bases lining up with TRBD1. CDR3 DNA: TGTGCCAGCTCCCTTACAGGGGTCACAGATACGCAGTATTTT. Encoded protein: CASSLTGVTDTQYF.